Given below is one TCR beta chain in context. The antigen is not known. The data were obtained in a study of T cells after posttransplantation cyclophosphamide. General study results and limits: Tissue-infiltrating T cells from skin or gut overlapped little with blood T cells. After PTCy, TRB diversity resembled that of CNI/methotrexate controls. Later blood repertoires were often dominated by clones from the donor CD8+ memory compartment.

Treatment was busulfan-fludarabine conditioning, a marrow graft, and cyclophosphamide on days +3 and +4. Germline values: CDR1 MNHNS, CDR2 SASEGT. CDR3 length: 15 residues. Trimming pared 0 bases from V and 7 bases from J, leaving 15 bases between. Measured with immunoSEQ multiplex PCR; TCRdb has only the in-frame clones, and not every one. Seen here are about 42,000 clones, about 90% observed once, and the top ten hold 2.5%. Sequenced here: PBMCs, sampled roughly 59 days after allogeneic stem cell transplant with posttransplant cyclophosphamide. The chain is built from TRBV6-1 and TRBJ1-2; D may be TRBD1 (6 bases). This TCR was recovered from a male patient between 55 and 70 years old who received an allogeneic stem cell transplant from a related donor and was CMV-positive. Among the T cells, some may be from the graft donor. CDR3: CASSEAGGARSGYTF. In DNA, the CDR3 is TGTGCCAGCAGTGAAGCCGGGGGGGCGAGGAGTGGCTACACCTTC.